Listed below are T cell receptor beta chains from one sample, sequenced in a study of spatial heterogeneity in lung cancer. MiXCR, run by TCRdb on the 5' RACE reads, gives a single entry per CDR3 protein. The sample lists around 18,000 distinct CDR3 sequences, 4.5% to 7% occurring once. This specimen consisted of lung tumor tissue, obtained at surgery. These receptors all come from a female donor with early-stage non-small cell lung cancer. The CDR3 runs from the conserved cysteine through the conserved F or W. Each record gives: V gene, J gene, clone size, D gene, CDR3 protein, CDR3 DNA. The D gene is left open where the match is weak. The size field is filled for only some rows; it gives once, few, many or a size class.

TRBV12-3/TRBV12-4,TRBJ2-1,.,.,CASSFAGSYNEQFF,TGTGCCAGCAGTTTTGCAGGCTCCTACAATGAGCAGTTCTTC
TRBV5-1,TRBJ2-3,medium-sized,.,CASSLLESTDTQYF,TGCGCCAGCAGCTTGTTGGAGAGCACAGATACGCAGTATTTT
TRBV2,TRBJ2-2,many,TRBD1,CASSGQGTNTGELFF,TGTGCCAGCAGTGGACAGGGAACGAACACCGGGGAGCTGTTTTTT
TRBV7-8,TRBJ1-2,medium-sized,.,CASSPGQRGYTF,TGTGCCAGCAGCCCCGGACAGAGAGGCTACACCTTC
TRBV25-1,TRBJ2-5,many,TRBD1,CASSEIPGTGGMQETQYF,TGTGCCAGCAGTGAAATACCCGGGACAGGAGGGATGCAAGAGACCCAGTACTTC
TRBV11-2,TRBJ2-1,many,.,CASSLLLAYEQFF,TGTGCCAGCAGCTTACTACTAGCTTATGAGCAGTTCTTC
TRBV9,TRBJ1-1,few,.,CASRQPPSTEAFF,TGTGCCAGCAGGCAGCCCCCAAGCACTGAAGCTTTCTTT
TRBV10-3,TRBJ2-3,many,.,CAINSPELDTQYF,TGTGCCATCAACTCCCCCGAATTAGATACGCAGTATTTT
TRBV7-2,TRBJ2-5,many,.,CASSLGGGQYF,TGTGCCAGCAGCCTGGGGGGCGGCCAGTACTTC
TRBV11-2,TRBJ2-7,many,.,CASSLGGTGREQYF,TGTGCCAGCAGCTTAGGTGGTACAGGGCGCGAGCAGTACTTC
TRBV11-2,TRBJ2-5,.,.,CASSANTEWETQYF,TGTGCCAGCAGCGCAAACACCGAGTGGGAGACCCAGTACTTC
TRBV5-1,TRBJ1-1,many,TRBD1,CASSRSTTGGFTEAFF,TGCGCCAGCAGCCGGTCCACGACAGGGGGCTTTACTGAAGCTTTCTTT
TRBV5-5,TRBJ2-3,.,.,CASSLANLAPDTQYF,TGTGCCAGCAGCTTGGCTAACCTGGCGCCAGATACGCAGTATTTT
TRBV2,TRBJ2-4,medium-sized,TRBD1,CASTDRTLAKNIQYF,TGTGCCAGCACGGACAGGACGCTAGCCAAAAACATTCAGTACTTC
TRBV5-6,TRBJ2-1,medium-sized,.,CASNRPDNEQFF,TGTGCCAGCAACCGACCAGACAATGAGCAGTTCTTC
TRBV3-1,TRBJ2-7,many,.,CASSHDSYEQYF,TGTGCCAGCAGCCATGACAGCTACGAGCAGTACTTC
TRBV3-1,TRBJ1-1,medium-sized,TRBD1,CASSPIGTGLSEAFF,TGTGCCAGCAGCCCAATAGGGACAGGGCTCTCTGAAGCTTTCTTT
TRBV29-1,TRBJ1-1,many,TRBD1,CSADRGTEAFF,TGCAGCGCTGACAGGGGCACTGAAGCTTTCTTT
TRBV28,TRBJ1-1,many,TRBD1,CASSFRPGQGGNTEAFF,TGTGCCAGCAGTTTTAGACCGGGACAGGGGGGAAACACTGAAGCTTTCTTT
TRBV28,TRBJ1-5,many,.,CASSLLLRDPPHQPQHF,TGTGCCAGCAGTTTACTCCTCCGGGACCCCCCTCATCAGCCCCAGCATTTT
TRBV10-1,TRBJ2-1,many,TRBD2,CASSDSGSWNEQFF,TGCGCCAGCAGTGACAGCGGGAGTTGGAATGAGCAGTTCTTC
TRBV29-1,TRBJ2-3,many,TRBD1,CSVGQGVGTDTQYF,TGCAGCGTCGGACAGGGGGTAGGCACAGATACGCAGTATTTT
TRBV10-3,TRBJ2-5,many,.,CAISELTTSRETQYF,TGTGCCATCAGTGAGTTGACTACCTCACGAGAGACCCAGTACTTC
TRBV28,TRBJ2-3,many,.,CASSPPQGISTDTQYF,TGTGCCAGCAGTCCTCCGCAGGGCATTAGCACAGATACGCAGTATTTT
TRBV20-1,TRBJ2-1,many,.,CSARDPGRGRNEQFF,TGCAGTGCTAGAGATCCCGGCCGCGGTCGGAATGAGCAGTTCTTC
TRBV20-1,TRBJ2-3,many,.,CSARVFEDTQYF,TGCAGTGCTAGAGTCTTCGAGGATACGCAGTATTTT
TRBV6-1,TRBJ1-4,.,.,CASGVGEVNEKLFF,TGTGCCAGCGGTGTAGGGGAAGTGAATGAAAAACTGTTTTTT
TRBV27,TRBJ2-4,many,.,CASSFGTGGNIQYF,TGTGCCAGCAGTTTCGGGACTGGGGGAAACATTCAGTACTTC
TRBV10-3,TRBJ2-7,many,.,CAISEVLTGYEQYF,TGTGCCATCAGTGAGGTTCTTACCGGCTACGAGCAGTACTTC
TRBV5-1,TRBJ2-1,many,.,CATMTTPSSYNEQFF,TGCGCCACCATGACTACCCCAAGCTCCTACAATGAGCAGTTCTTC
TRBV28,TRBJ2-1,.,TRBD2,CASSLPWGTSGNNEQFF,TGTGCCAGCAGTTTGCCCTGGGGGACTAGCGGTAACAATGAGCAGTTCTTC
TRBV7-9,TRBJ2-2,many,.,CASSETNTGELFF,TGTGCCAGCAGTGAGACCAACACCGGGGAGCTGTTTTTT
TRBV6-5,TRBJ2-7,many,TRBD1,CASSSGTVTYEQYF,TGTGCCAGCAGTTCCGGGACAGTTACCTACGAGCAGTACTTC
TRBV6-1,TRBJ2-7,few,.,CASTSAYEQYF,TGTGCCAGCACTTCGGCCTACGAGCAGTACTTC
TRBV20-1,TRBJ1-1,.,.,CSARDPASEAFF,TGCAGTGCTAGAGATCCGGCCAGCGAAGCTTTCTTT
TRBV5-1,TRBJ2-5,many,TRBD2,CASSLNVLVPGLAGGPVRETQYF,TGCGCCAGCAGCTTGAACGTTCTTGTTCCGGGACTAGCGGGAGGCCCGGTCCGTGAGACCCAGTACTTC
TRBV2,TRBJ1-5,many,.,CASNTQGGNQPQHF,TGTGCCAGCAACACCCAGGGAGGGAATCAGCCCCAGCATTTT
TRBV4-1,TRBJ2-3,many,TRBD2,CASSQDSGLAVSTDTQYF,TGCGCCAGCAGCCAAGACTCGGGACTAGCGGTTAGCACAGATACGCAGTATTTT
TRBV20-1,TRBJ2-7,many,.,CSARLHTGGLVYEQYF,TGCAGTGCTAGACTACACACAGGAGGTCTGGTTTACGAGCAGTACTTC
TRBV27,TRBJ2-1,few,TRBD2,CASTGLAGGSEQFF,TGTGCCAGCACCGGACTAGCGGGAGGGAGTGAGCAGTTCTTC
TRBV7-9,TRBJ1-1,many,.,CASSGGLNTEAFF,TGTGCCAGCAGCGGGGGACTGAACACTGAAGCTTTCTTT
TRBV7-9,TRBJ2-1,few,TRBD1,CASSRGTGSDEQFF,TGTGCCAGCAGCCGCGGGACAGGGTCCGATGAGCAGTTCTTC
TRBV27,TRBJ2-7,medium-sized,.,CASSFYRGGEQYF,TGTGCCAGCAGTTTTTATAGGGGAGGCGAGCAGTACTTC
TRBV15,TRBJ2-5,few,.,CATSNLRETQYF,TGTGCCACCAGCAACCTCCGGGAGACCCAGTACTTC
TRBV28,TRBJ2-4,medium-sized,.,CASNAGLAKNIQYF,TGTGCCAGCAATGCTGGTCTAGCCAAAAACATTCAGTACTTC
TRBV7-9,TRBJ1-3,many,.,CASSFDRRHAGNTIYF,TGTGCCAGCAGCTTTGACCGACGACATGCAGGAAACACCATATATTTT
TRBV9,TRBJ2-7,many,TRBD1,CASSPRTGRPYEQYF,TGTGCCAGCAGCCCCCGGACAGGGCGGCCCTACGAGCAGTACTTC
TRBV10-2,TRBJ1-2,many,.,CASSQAGNDYGYTF,TGCGCCAGCAGTCAGGCAGGGAACGACTATGGCTACACCTTC
TRBV28,TRBJ2-3,many,TRBD1,CASSLSGQGSTDTQYF,TGTGCCAGCAGTTTATCTGGACAGGGAAGCACAGATACGCAGTATTTT
TRBV29-1,TRBJ2-7,medium-sized,.,CSVEGISYEQYF,TGCAGCGTTGAAGGGATATCCTACGAGCAGTACTTC
TRBV12-3/TRBV12-4,TRBJ2-1,many,.,CASSLAGGLANEQFF,TGTGCCAGCAGTTTAGCGGGAGGACTCGCCAATGAGCAGTTCTTC
TRBV9,TRBJ1-1,few,.,CTSSVGPAESEAFF,TGTACCAGCAGCGTAGGCCCGGCAGAGAGTGAAGCTTTCTTT
TRBV25-1,TRBJ2-7,few,.,CASSESHDSDEQYF,TGTGCCAGCAGTGAATCACATGACTCCGACGAGCAGTACTTC
TRBV25-1,TRBJ2-7,many,.,CASSALELYEQYF,TGTGCCAGCAGTGCCCTAGAGCTCTACGAGCAGTACTTC